Each of the 5 T cell receptor beta chains below was sequenced from the same sample in a study of beta chain features in type 1 diabetes. Findings of the study overall: Type 1 diabetes patients had TCRB CDR3s that were shorter (moderately but significantly so) in all four CD4+ subsets.

Expressed TCRB transcripts were sequenced after all isolated RNA was converted to cDNA. Here immunoSEQ multiplex PCR was the method, and the copy in TCRdb shows in-frame clones only, minus some. The table lists some 640,000 clones, around 15% of them singletons, with nearly 0.04% in the top ten. These receptors are not linked to any known antigen. The sample comprised naive CD4+ T cells from blood. The receptors originated from a man in his late teens or twenties with type 1 diabetes.

This chain connects TRBV15 to TRBJ1-6; D is unclear. The CDR3 consists of 14 residues. Germline CDR1 and CDR2: LNHNV and YYDKDF (reference sequence). Trimming removed 5 bases at V and 7 bases at J, with 12 bases between. In DNA, the CDR3 is TGTGCCACCAGCTACCCCTGGGCAAATTCACCCCTCCACTTT. Translated, it gives CATSYPWANSPLHF.

This rearrangement joins TRBV19 to TRBJ1-5, with 7 bases aligning to TRBD1. The V gene end was trimmed by 3 bases and the J gene end by 0 bases; junction bases not matched to a gene: 2. The CDR3 consists of 15 residues. Germline-derived CDR1 and CDR2 are LNHDA and SQIVND (reference sequence). The CDR3 DNA reads as TGTGCCAGTAGTATCGGACAGGATAGCAATCAGCCCCAGCATTTT. Its translation: CASSIGQDSNQPQHF.

V is TRBV6-6 and J is TRBJ2-3; 8 bases fit TRBD2. This CDR3 contains 15 residues. V gave up 4 bases and J gave up 4 bases; unmatched junction bases: 7. CDR1 MNHNY and CDR2 SVGAGI come from the germline V gene (reference sequence). As DNA, the CDR3 is TGTGCCAGCAGTTCCCCCGGGACTAGGGCAGATACGCAGTATTTT. Its protein product is CASSSPGTRADTQYF.

The V call is TRBV29-1, the J call TRBJ2-3, with D perhaps TRBD1 (6 bases). This CDR3 is built from 16 residues. V lost 1 base and J 3 bases, leaving 17 bases between the germline ends. Germline values: CDR1 SQVTM, CDR2 ANQGSEA. This CDR3 is CSVEGLAGASTDTQYF. The CDR3 DNA follows: TGCAGCGTTGAAGGCCTCGCAGGGGCGAGTACAGATACGCAGTATTTT.

The genes are TRBV5-1 and TRBJ2-3, with D possibly matching TRBD1 (6 bases). Germline CDR1 is SGHRS and CDR2 is YFSETQ. The CDR3 extends over 15 amino acids. The V and J ends lost 4 bases and 3 bases respectively, with 15 bases between them. In DNA, the CDR3 is TGCGCCAGCAGCGAAGGGACAATTGGGACAGATACGCAGTATTTT. It is translated as CASSEGTIGTDTQYF.